This paragraph reports one T cell receptor (beta chain). This clone's antigen is unknown. No much larger clone is present one base from it, and per-base qualities are unavailable. This entry is derived from a study of shared clonotypes between healthy human individuals (dated by TCRdb to the early 2020s). In the study overall: The cohort comprised a couple of women and a few men aged 18 to 49 years. For each donor, CD4 naive and CD4 memory were each given three plates, CD8 naive was given two plates, and CD8 memory was given one plate. The study deeply sequenced blood TCR repertoires of five healthy adults to estimate repertoire size and the extent of clonotype sharing between individuals. To increase sequencing depth and limit assay-specific biases, TCR repertoire library preparation and sequencing were carried out by different laboratories using diverse techniques. Each donor's leukapheresis produced roughly between about 0.8 and 8.9 billion PBMCs.

What the research found in general, with its limitations: Approximately 4.8% of naive CD4, 3.5% of naive CD8, roughly 2.5% of memory CD4, and around 0.4% of memory CD8 clonotypes were shared across a few donors. The genetic and exposure-history diversity represented was limited by the small number of donors. Incomplete sequencing was indicated by rarefaction of sorted-subset datasets, despite the large sequencing depth. Larger estimated clonotype richness was generally found for naive subsets than for memory subsets. Pairwise subsampling led to the expectation that sequencing depth would affect the degree of clonotype sharing among donors. Compared with non-shared clonotypes, clonotypes shared by all four sorted-subset donors had higher generation probabilities. Only blood was sampled, and tissue TCR repertoires likely differ from those in blood.

The donors were healthy, HIV-negative adults who had no recently reported acute infections or vaccinations. Every donor was a Caucasian adult living in Nashville, Tennessee, USA. CD4+ T cells were enriched by magnetic negative selection; naive cells were then positively selected on CD45RA, and the negative fraction formed the memory subset. After blood collection by leukapheresis, PBMCs were isolated using Ficoll-Histopaque density gradient centrifugation and then cryopreserved in the vapor phase of liquid nitrogen. Analytical flow cytometry was used to check the purity and quantity of every magnetically sorted T cell population. Genomic DNA was isolated from every sorted fraction and measured by UV absorbance on a Nanodrop 2000c. Using the deep immunoSEQ assay, multiplex PCR amplified TCR CDR3 regions from genomic DNA. For each cell subset, the extracted genomic DNA was distributed evenly across all wells of several immunoSEQ 96-well plates, and each plate served as one replicate. For sorted subsets, each replicate PCR was loaded with approximately 200 ng genomic DNA, equivalent to 30,000 or so T cell genomes. The purified libraries were quantified using a Qubit 3.0 fluorometer, sized with a Bioanalyzer 2100, and then quantified again using the KAPA Library Quantification kit. Every immunoSEQ 96-well plate was sequenced on a dedicated single-read 150-cycle Illumina NextSeq 550 flow cell. In the source study's methods: The immunoSEQ output contained only junctional sequences without quality scores, so filtering could not match that applied to full-length reads. To assign V/J genes and CDR3, sequences were annotated using PyIR, a Python wrapper for IgBLAST v1.9, with IMGT germline references. Reads were removed for weak V/J assignments (E-value above 1e-6), missing CDR3, stop codons, out-of-frame junctions, or ambiguous translated residues. V3J clonotypes were defined as sequences sharing the same inferred V gene, J gene, and CDR3 amino acid sequence. To compute the percentage overlap between repertoires, the number of shared unique clonotypes was divided by the size of the smaller repertoire. Richness of each repertoire was evaluated using RTK rarefaction, the Chao1 estimator, and Recon v2.1 estimates of unobserved clonotypes. Generation probabilities were computed with OLGA for all TCRbeta clonotypes obtained by the gDNA method from several donors. TCRdb took over this immuneACCESS table, retaining in-frame rearrangements with V and J assigned. Such tables are incomplete; in checked studies, under half of the missing clones stem from an unresolved V gene, and the remainder is unexplained. From that table come the V and J calls and clone size; the DNA was used to work out D and trimming. Present in this sample are some 650,000 clones, around 97% of which were seen just once. About 0.06% of the sample belongs to the ten largest clones.

Including the terminal cysteine and phenylalanine, the CDR3 comprises 16 residues. Of all the DNA, just the CDR3 is kept, 48 bases in frame from base 1. V trim: 0 bases; J trim: 6 bases; unmatched bases: 11. The CDR1 and CDR2 encoded by the germline V gene (reference sequence) are SGHNT and YYREEE. Sequenced input: naive CD4+ T cells sorted from blood. The sample's cell subset or site label, in plain terms: CD45RA+ positively selected. The chain is made from TRBV5-4 and TRBJ2-5; 7 bases in between match TRBD1. The TCR originated in a woman under 40 in good health. The CDR3 region: CASSLGGARGTQTQYF. The sequence in DNA is TGTGCCAGCAGCTTGGGAGGAGCCAGGGGGACGCAGACCCAGTACTTC. With the rest looked up from the reference TRBV5-4 and TRBJ2-5 genes rather than sequenced, the full variable domain is ETGVTQSPTHLIKTRGQQVTLRCSSQSGHNTVSWYQQALGQGPQFIFQYYREEENGRGNFPPRFSGLQFPNYSSELNVNALELDDSALYLCASSLGGARGTQTQYFGPGTRLLVL.